The subject of this entry is one T cell receptor beta chain. The antigen remains undetermined. The data were obtained in a study of CD4 T cells in relation to SARS-CoV-2 and coronaviruses. The CDR3 loop spans 16 amino acids. V dropped 6 bases and J dropped 7; count of bases not matched to a gene: 11. In germline, CDR1 is LGHNA, CDR2 YNFKEQ. The table came from immunoSEQ multiplex PCR; TCRdb's copy has only in-frame clones and leaves some out. The table has about 59,000 clones, roughly 88% seen once. Notes on the study in general: The assay detects memory recall responses, not culture-primed primary responses.

Unexposed donor CD4+ T cells date from 2011-2018, before the COVID-19 pandemic. This chain joins TRBV4-2 and TRBJ2-7, with TRBD2 matching over 14 bases. The sequenced material came from memory CD4+ T cells from PBMCs. The sequence was obtained from a human donor in good health. The CDR3 protein is CASRGDPGLAGDEQYF. The CDR3, as DNA: TGTGCCAGCAGAGGTGACCCGGGACTAGCGGGAGATGAGCAGTACTTC.